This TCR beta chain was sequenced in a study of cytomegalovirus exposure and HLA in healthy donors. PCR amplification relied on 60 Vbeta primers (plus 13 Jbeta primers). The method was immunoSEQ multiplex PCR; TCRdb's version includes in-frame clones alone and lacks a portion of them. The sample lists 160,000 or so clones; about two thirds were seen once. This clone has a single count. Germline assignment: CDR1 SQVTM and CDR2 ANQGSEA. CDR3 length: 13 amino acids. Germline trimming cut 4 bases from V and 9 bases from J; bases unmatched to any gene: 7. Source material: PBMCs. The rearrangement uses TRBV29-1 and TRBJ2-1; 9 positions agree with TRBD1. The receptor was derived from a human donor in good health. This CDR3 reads CSVGQGEFREQFF. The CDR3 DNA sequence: TGCAGCGTTGGACAGGGGGAGTTTCGTGAGCAGTTCTTC.